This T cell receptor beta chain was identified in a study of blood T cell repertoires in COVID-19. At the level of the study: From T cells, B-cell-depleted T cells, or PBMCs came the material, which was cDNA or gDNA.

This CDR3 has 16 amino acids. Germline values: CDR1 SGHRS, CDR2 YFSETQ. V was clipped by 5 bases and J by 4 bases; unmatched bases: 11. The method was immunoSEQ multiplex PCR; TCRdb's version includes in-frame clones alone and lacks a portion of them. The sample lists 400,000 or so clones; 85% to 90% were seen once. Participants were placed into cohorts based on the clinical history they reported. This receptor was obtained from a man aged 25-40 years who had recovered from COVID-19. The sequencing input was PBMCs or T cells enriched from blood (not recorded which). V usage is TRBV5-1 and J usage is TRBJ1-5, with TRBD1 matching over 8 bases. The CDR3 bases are TGCGCCAGCAGGCAGGGGGCGCCGGCAGATAATCAGCCCCAGCATTTT. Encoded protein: CASRQGAPADNQPQHF. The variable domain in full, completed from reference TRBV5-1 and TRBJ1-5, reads KAGVTQTPRYLIKTRGQQVTLSCSPISGHRSVSWYQQTPGQGLQFLFEYFSETQRNKGNFPGRFSGRQFSNSRSEMNVSTLELGDSALYLCASRQGAPADNQPQHFGDGTRLSIL.